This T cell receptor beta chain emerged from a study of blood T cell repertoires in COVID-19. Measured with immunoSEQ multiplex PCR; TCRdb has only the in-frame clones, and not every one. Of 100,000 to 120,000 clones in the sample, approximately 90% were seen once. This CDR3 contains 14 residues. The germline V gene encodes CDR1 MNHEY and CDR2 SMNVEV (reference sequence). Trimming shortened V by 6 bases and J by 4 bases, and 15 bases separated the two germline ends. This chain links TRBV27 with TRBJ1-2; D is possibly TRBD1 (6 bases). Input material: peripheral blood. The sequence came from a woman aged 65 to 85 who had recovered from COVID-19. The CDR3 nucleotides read TGTGCCAGCAGATACACAGGGAGTGGCTATGGCTACACCTTC. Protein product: CASRYTGSGYGYTF.